These 3 T cell receptor beta chains were sequenced from one sample in a study of shared clonotypes between healthy human individuals. Only in-frame clones appear in the TCRdb table, and some are missing; sequencing was by immunoSEQ multiplex PCR. Of some 550,000 clones listed, about 96% are singletons. Material: naive CD4+ T cells sorted from blood. This sample's subset: CD45RA+ positively selected. These receptors all come from a woman between 25 and 40 years old in good health.

DNA of the CDR3: TGTGCCAGCAGCACCGGGACTAGCGGGAGGGCCGTCGCTGGGGCCAACGTCCTGACTTTC. Protein: CASSTGTSGRAVAGANVLTF. The chain carries TRBV7-8 and TRBJ2-6, with TRBD2 identical over 16 bases. The ends lost 5 bases at V and 2 bases at J; junction bases unmatched: 9. The CDR3 has 20 amino acids. Germline CDR1 reads SGHVS; CDR2 reads FQNEAQ.

This sequence joins TRBV28 and TRBJ1-6, with D hard to call. The CDR3 loop spans 12 amino acids. V was trimmed by 5 bases and J by 5 bases, leaving 4 bases between them. The germline gives CDR1 MDHEN, CDR2 SYDVKM. The CDR3 region has the DNA TGTGCCAGCAGTAATCATAATTCACCCCTCCACTTT. Protein product: CASSNHNSPLHF.

The J gene is TRBJ2-3, the V gene TRBV28; D is ambiguous. CDR3 size: 15 residues. The germline V gene encodes CDR1 MDHEN and CDR2 SYDVKM. The germline V and J ends were trimmed by 3 bases and 2 bases, with 12 bases remaining between them. CDR3 residues: CASSFPPLTTDTQYF. CDR3 DNA: TGTGCCAGCAGTTTTCCCCCTCTGACCACAGATACGCAGTATTTT.